This is a list of T cell receptor beta chains from one sample in a study of cytomegalovirus exposure and HLA in healthy donors. Generated by immunoSEQ multiplex PCR, the TCRdb table keeps only in-frame clones and is missing some. Of more than 75,000 clones listed, approximately 84% were seen once; the top ten hold around 5.6%. The sample comprised PBMCs. Receptors originate from a woman aged 18-35 years in good health and CMV-seropositive. Each CDR3 is given with its conserved first and last residue. A D gene is named only where the DNA matches it firmly. The size entry is marked missing in some rows and otherwise reads once, few, many or a size class.

clone_size	v_call	j_call	cdr3_length	d_call	cdr3_nt	cdr3_aa
NA	TRBV5-4	TRBJ2-7	15	TRBD1	TGTGCCAGCAGCTTTACGCGACAGGGAACCTACGAGCAGTACTTC	CASSFTRQGTYEQYF
NA	TRBV7-8	TRBJ2-7	16	TRBD2	TGTGCCAGCAGCTTTACAAGCGGGAGGTCCAGGTACGAGCAGTACTTC	CASSFTSGRSRYEQYF
NA	TRBV2	TRBJ2-2	14	TRBD1	TGTGCCAGCAAGGACAGGAAGAACACCGGGGAGCTGTTTTTT	CASKDRKNTGELFF
NA	TRBV2	TRBJ1-2	16	NA	TGTGCCAGCAGTGAAGAAGACTTTTTGCCCCACTATGGCTACACCTTC	CASSEEDFLPHYGYTF
NA	TRBV2	TRBJ2-1	13	TRBD2	TGTGCCAGCAGGGTAAATAGCGGGGAGGCGCAGTTCTTC	CASRVNSGEAQFF
NA	TRBV4-1	TRBJ1-2	15	NA	TGCGCCAGCAGCCAAAAGGGACTCCTACCCAATGGCTACACCTTC	CASSQKGLLPNGYTF
once	TRBV19	TRBJ1-2	14	NA	TGTGCCAGTAGTATAGTCGCGCAGGGCTATGGCTACACCTTC	CASSIVAQGYGYTF
NA	TRBV2	TRBJ2-1	17	NA	TGTGCCAGCAGTGAAGCCTCCGGGACACCACTATACAATGAGCAGTTCTTC	CASSEASGTPLYNEQFF
NA	TRBV4-1	TRBJ2-5	18	TRBD2	TGCGCCAGCAGCCAAGTCCGTACGGGAGGGCGGTACCAAGAGACCCAGTACTTC	CASSQVRTGGRYQETQYF
NA	TRBV12-5	TRBJ2-5	15	NA	TGTGCTAGTGGTTTGGTACTGGGCCAACAAGAGACCCAGTACTTC	CASGLVLGQQETQYF
NA	TRBV5-1	TRBJ2-3	11	NA	TGCGCCAGCAGGTACACAGATACGCAGTATTTT	CASRYTDTQYF